The present TCR beta chain was sequenced within a study of blood T cell repertoires in COVID-19. Study background: The cDNA or gDNA used as material had been derived from T cells, B-cell-depleted T cells, or PBMCs.

Between the trimmed V and J ends, which lost 4 bases and 0 bases, there was a span of 12 bases. This CDR3 spans 16 amino acids. TCRdb's copy holds only in-frame clones and misses some; the assay was immunoSEQ multiplex PCR. The sample carries some 150,000 clones, 75% to 80% recorded once. The TCR originated in a woman aged 45-59 years with active or convalescent COVID-19. Material: peripheral blood. The J gene is TRBJ1-4, the V gene TRBV23-1; weak D call: TRBD1 (5 bases). TRBV23-1 counts as an open reading frame of uncertain function. CDR3 amino acids: CASSRTDSPTNEKLFF. The CDR3 coding sequence is TGCGCCAGCAGTCGCACCGACAGCCCAACTAATGAAAAACTGTTTTTT.